This entry lists 26 T cell receptor beta chains sequenced from one sample in a study of cytomegalovirus exposure and HLA in healthy donors. 13 Jbeta primers and 60 Vbeta primers were used for the PCR. Some clones are missing from TCRdb's copy, which holds only in-frame ones; the method was immunoSEQ multiplex PCR. This table has about 150,000 clones, approximately 80% appearing once. The sample consisted of PBMCs. The source of these receptors is a man under 40 in good health and CMV-seropositive.

This chain links TRBV18 with TRBJ2-5; unclear D gene. This CDR3 is built from 14 residues. Trimming pared 6 bases from V and 1 base from J, leaving 12 bases between. The germline V gene has CDR1 KGHSH and CDR2 LQKENI. CDR3 coding DNA: TGTGCCAGCTCGCCGCCCAGGCCCCAAGAGACCCAGTACTTC. It is translated as CASSPPRPQETQYF.

This clone was detected a few times. Other DNA sequences in this sample translate to the same CDR3. J is TRBJ2-7 and V is TRBV27; D gene ambiguous. Trimming removed 6 bases at V and 0 bases at J, with 6 bases between. CDR1 is MNHEY and CDR2 is SMNVEV in the germline V gene (reference sequence). The CDR3 is made up of 12 amino acids. CDR3 loop: CASSPSSYEQYF. The CDR3 DNA sequence: TGTGCCAGCAGCCCCAGCTCCTACGAGCAGTACTTC.

This chain joins TRBV11-2 and TRBJ2-1, with D perhaps matching TRBD1 (5 bases). The ends were cut back, 5 bases at V and 7 bases at J, with 18 bases in the middle. The CDR3 is 15 amino acids. Germline values: CDR1 SGHAT, CDR2 FQNNGV. This chain's CDR3 is CASSPPGPIVNEQFF. CDR3 nucleotides: TGTGCCAGCAGCCCCCCAGGGCCGATAGTAAATGAGCAGTTCTTC.

CDR3 in DNA: TGTGCCAGCAGTGAGCAGGGCAGAAATCAGCCCCAGCATTTT. Protein: CASSEQGRNQPQHF. The chain recombines TRBV2 with TRBJ1-5; tentatively, D is TRBD1 (5 bases). This CDR3 spans 14 amino acids. Trimming took off 3 bases at V and 4 bases at J, with 10 bases between the two ends. Germline CDR1 reads SNHLY; CDR2 reads FYNNEI.

The chain is built from TRBV7-2 and TRBJ2-3; 7 bases fit TRBD1. Germline CDR1 SGHTA, CDR2 FQGNSA. The CDR3 spans 16 residues. Unmatched junction bases numbered 9, after V lost 0 bases and J lost 6 bases. CDR3 residues: CASSLAYRGTLDTQYF. In DNA form, the CDR3 reads TGTGCCAGCAGCTTAGCCTACAGGGGAACCCTGGATACGCAGTATTTT.

This clone came up once. The chain recombines TRBV28 with TRBJ1-4; D might be TRBD1 (6 bases). This CDR3 comprises 12 residues. Trimming pared 8 bases from V and 8 bases from J, leaving 12 bases between. Germline CDR1 MDHEN, CDR2 SYDVKM. CDR3 bases: TGTGCCAGCGGGGCAGGGGTAGAAAAACTGTTTTTT. Its translation: CASGAGVEKLFF.

V is TRBV27 and J is TRBJ2-1; D gene ambiguous. The CDR3 runs to 12 residues. CDR1 and CDR2 from the germline V gene are MNHEY and SMNVEV (reference sequence). V was trimmed by 4 bases and J by 8 bases, leaving 9 bases between them. The CDR3 here is CASSSLSDEQFF. The CDR3, as DNA: TGTGCCAGCAGTTCATTGAGCGATGAGCAGTTCTTC.

The chain is built from TRBV12-5 and TRBJ2-4; the D gene is possibly TRBD2 (5 bases). The germline gives CDR1 LGHNT, CDR2 FRNRAP. V dropped 7 bases and J dropped 1 base, with 17 bases sitting between them. The CDR3 is 16 residues long. CDR3 sequence (DNA): TGTGCTAGTGCCCTGGACGAGGGTTGGGCCAAAAACATTCAGTACTTC. The encoded protein is CASALDEGWAKNIQYF.

The chain is built from TRBV7-9 and TRBJ2-5; possible D gene TRBD1, 5 bases. From germline, CDR1 is SEHNR and CDR2 FQNEAQ (reference sequence). The CDR3 spans 15 residues. V lost 4 bases and J lost 0, with 12 bases in between. DNA for the CDR3: TGTGCCAGCAGCTCGCAGGGCTCGTACCAAGAGACCCAGTACTTC. Its translation is CASSSQGSYQETQYF. Full variable domain (outside the CDR3, taken from reference TRBV7-9 and TRBJ2-5): DTGVSQNPRHKITKRGQNVTFRCDPISEHNRLYWYRQTLGQGPEFLTYFQNEAQLEKSRLLSDRFSAERPKGSFSTLEIQRTEQGDSAMYLCASSSQGSYQETQYFGPGTRLLVL.

The chain uses TRBV6-5 and TRBJ1-4, with 7 bases fitting TRBD1. The CDR3 covers 16 residues. The germline CDR1 and CDR2 sequences are MNHEY and SVGAGI. Unmatched junction bases numbered 8, after V lost 5 bases and J lost 2 bases. The CDR3 reads CASSNYDRATNEKLFF. The CDR3 region has the DNA TGTGCCAGCAGTAACTACGACAGGGCCACTAATGAAAAACTGTTTTTT.

The chain recombines TRBV10-2 with TRBJ1-1, with TRBD1 identical over 8 bases. The CDR3 is made up of 12 amino acids. Germline V gene data show CDR1 as WSHSY and CDR2 as SAAADI. The trim removed 7 bases at V and 10 bases at J, leaving 8 bases unmatched. CDR3 DNA: TGCGCCAGCACACGACAGGGGTATGTAGCTTTCTTT. Translating it yields CASTRQGYVAFF.

J is TRBJ2-5 and V is TRBV7-2, with D perhaps TRBD2 (5 bases). From germline, CDR1 is SGHTA and CDR2 FQGNSA. V gave up 0 bases and J gave up 6 bases, with 8 bases separating them. The CDR3 length is 13 residues. CDR3 region: CASSLATGKTQYF. The CDR3 DNA follows: TGTGCCAGCAGCTTAGCAACGGGGAAGACCCAGTACTTC.

The J gene is TRBJ2-1, the V gene TRBV2; 8 positions match TRBD2. J was trimmed by 9 bases and V by 6 bases; bases with no gene match: 7. The CDR3 loop spans 13 amino acids. CDR1 is SNHLY, CDR2 FYNNEI, per germline. The CDR3 DNA is TGTGCCAGCAGCCCCCAAACTAGCGGTGAGCAGTTCTTC. Translation: CASSPQTSGEQFF.

The rearrangement joins TRBV19 to TRBJ2-2; 8 bases are a match to TRBD2. The CDR3 spans 16 residues. V gave up 7 bases and J gave up 2 bases; unmatched junction bases: 9. Germline loops: CDR1 LNHDA, CDR2 SQIVND (reference sequence). The CDR3 spells CASKLLAVKNTGELFF. CDR3 nucleotide sequence: TGTGCCAGTAAACTACTAGCGGTAAAAAACACCGGGGAGCTGTTTTTT.

This chain's CDR3 is CASSPLGQGAGYGYTF. CDR3 in DNA: TGTGCCAGCAGCCCACTGGGACAGGGGGCTGGATATGGCTACACCTTC. The gene calls are TRBV9 and TRBJ1-2; 12 bases are a match to TRBD1. Germline CDR1 reads SGDLS; CDR2 reads YYNGEE. Losses at the gene ends were 4 bases for V and 5 bases for J; bases not matched to a gene: 9. This CDR3 is 16 amino acids long.

This chain uses TRBV29-1 with TRBJ2-7, with TRBD2 matching 8 bases. Trimming took 6 bases from V and 5 from J; bases not matched to a gene: 6. CDR1 and CDR2 (germline): SQVTM, ANQGSEA. The CDR3 is 12 amino acids. The CDR3 loop reads CSVPGGGHEQYF. The DNA of the CDR3 is TGCAGCGTCCCCGGGGGGGGCCACGAGCAGTACTTC.

In this sample, this clone turned up once. This CDR3 is also generated by other DNA sequences in the sample. This chain uses TRBV7-9 with TRBJ1-2; 12 bases are shared with TRBD1. J gave up 7 bases and V 2 bases, and 5 bases lay outside the gene matches. The CDR3 has 15 residues. Germline V gives CDR1 SEHNR, CDR2 FQNEAQ (reference sequence). The DNA of the CDR3 is TGTGCCAGCAGCTTACTGGGACAGGGGGCAGGTGGCTACACCTTC. This translates into CASSLLGQGAGGYTF.

V is TRBV30 and J is TRBJ1-2; D ambiguous. Germline V gene sequence: CDR1 GTSNPN, CDR2 SVGIG (reference sequence). V shed 4 bases and J shed 8 bases, with 14 bases lying between them. The CDR3 length is 12 residues. The CDR3 bases are TGTGCCTGGAACCGTCGGGGTAGCGGCTACACCTTC. Its translation: CAWNRRGSGYTF.

The gene calls are TRBV27 and TRBJ2-5; possible D gene TRBD1, 5 bases. With the DNA end fitting TRBJ2-7 better, the J assignment may be wrong. This CDR3 has 14 amino acids. The germline V gene encodes CDR1 MNHEY and CDR2 SMNVEV (reference sequence). CDR3 coding DNA: TGTGCCAGCAGTTTAGACAGTGATGGCTACGAGCAGTACTTC. Amino acids: CASSLDSDGYEQYF.

The V gene is TRBV9, the J gene TRBJ2-5; possibly TRBD2 for D (6 bases). Germline-derived CDR1 and CDR2 are SGDLS and YYNGEE. Trimming pared 0 bases from V and 4 bases from J, leaving 13 bases between. This CDR3 is built from 15 residues. The CDR3 is CASSVASAGLETQYF. The CDR3 DNA follows: TGTGCCAGCAGCGTAGCTTCCGCGGGGTTAGAGACCCAGTACTTC.

This clone appeared once. The chain joins TRBV5-4 to TRBJ2-3; the match to TRBD1 covers 8 bases. The CDR3 spans 15 residues. Trimming cost V 3 bases and J 4 bases; bases outside gene matches: 7. The germline V gene has CDR1 SGHNT and CDR2 YYREEE (reference sequence). The CDR3 nucleotides are TGTGCCAGCAGCTCCGGACAGGGCGGGCCAGATACGCAGTATTTT. Protein sequence: CASSSGQGGPDTQYF.

V is TRBV7-2 and J is TRBJ2-6, with D tentatively TRBD2 (6 bases). This CDR3 spans 16 amino acids. Trimming cost V 0 bases and J 2 bases, with 8 bases left between them. Looked up from germline, CDR1 is SGHTA and CDR2 is FQGNSA. The chain's CDR3 is CASSLAGGTGANVLTF. The CDR3 DNA reads TGTGCCAGCAGCTTAGCGGGGGGAACTGGGGCCAACGTCCTGACTTTC. The variable domain in full, completed from reference TRBV7-2 and TRBJ2-6, reads GAGVSQSPSNKVTEKGKDVELRCDPISGHTALYWYRQSLGQGLEFLIYFQGNSAPDKSGLPSDRFSAERTGGSVSTLTIQRTQQEDSAVYLCASSLAGGTGANVLTFGAGSRLTVL.

V is TRBV5-1 and J is TRBJ1-2; D may be TRBD1 (5 bases). Trimming stripped 4 bases from V and 5 bases from J, with 18 bases between. This CDR3 comprises 15 residues. Germline V lookup: CDR1 SGHRS, CDR2 YFSETQ. DNA for the CDR3: TGCGCCAGCAGCACCGACGGGGCTGGAGGGTATGGCTACACCTTC. Amino acid sequence: CASSTDGAGGYGYTF.

The chain couples TRBV7-6 to TRBJ2-2, with 7 bases identical to TRBD1. There are 13 residues in the CDR3. The germline CDR1 and CDR2 sequences are SGHVS and FNYEAQ. The V segment lost 5 bases and the J segment 5 bases; nucleotides outside the gene matches: 2. DNA for the CDR3: TGTGCCAGCAGCACGACAGGGACCGGGGAGCTGTTTTTT. This encodes CASSTTGTGELFF. Variable domain in full (rest from reference TRBV7-6 and TRBJ2-2): GAGVSQSPRYKVTKRGQDVALRCDPISGHVSLYWYRQALGQGPEFLTYFNYEAQQDKSGLPNDRFSAERPEGSISTLTIQRTEQRDSAMYRCASSTTGTGELFFGEGSRLTVL.

The genes are TRBV25-1 and TRBJ1-2; D possibly corresponds to TRBD1 (5 bases). Germline CDR1 MGHDK, CDR2 SYGVNS. Between the trimmed V and J ends, which lost 6 bases and 6 bases, there was a span of 11 bases. The CDR3 spans 12 residues. The DNA of the CDR3 is TGTGCCAGCAGCTCCCAGGGCGATGGCTACACCTTC. This translates into CASSSQGDGYTF.

The rearrangement uses TRBV6-5 and TRBJ2-3, with 7 nucleotides matching TRBD2. The CDR3 consists of 15 residues. CDR1 and CDR2 from the germline V gene are MNHEY and SVGAGI. V lost 6 bases to trimming and J lost 5 bases; unmatched junction nucleotides: 11. CDR3 nucleotides: TGTGCCAGCAGAGCCGGGACTACCCGTCGAGATACGCAGTATTTT. It translates to CASRAGTTRRDTQYF.